A single sample gave rise to the 32 T cell receptor beta chains below, sequenced in a study of tumor and adjacent non-tumor tissue in lung cancer. TCRbeta libraries were built with three rounds of nested PCR, modified from ARM-PCR. TCRdb passed the multiplex PCR reads through MiXCR, listing each CDR3 protein once. The sample carries roughly 43,000 distinct CDR3 sequences, 60% recorded once. RNA was extracted from bulk tissue without any cell sorting. This non-tumor lung sample came from over 3 cm beyond the tumor edge. Sequenced: distant non-tumor lung tissue. These receptors all stem from a man aged 50-59 years with non-small cell lung cancer.

Concerning this clonotype: The conserved final phenylalanine or tryptophan is absent from the CDR3, which likely points to a read error. J is TRBJ2-7 and V is TRBV4-2; 12 positions match TRBD2. CDR1 is LGHNA and CDR2 is YNFKEQ in the germline V gene. The CDR3 totals 17 residues. V shed 0 bases, J shed 6 bases, and the junction held 9 bases outside the gene matches. The CDR3 here is CASSQDPPTSGSGEQYL. CDR3 sequence (DNA): TGTGCCAGCAGCCAAGACCCCCCGACTAGCGGGAGTGGCGAGCAGTACTTA.

The V call is TRBV29-1, the J call TRBJ2-2, with D possibly matching TRBD2 (6 bases). The CDR3 covers 11 residues. In germline, CDR1 is SQVTM, CDR2 ANQGSEA. The CDR3 nucleotides read TGCTGCGCGAGGGAGGCCGGGGAGCTGTTTTTT. Residues: CCAREAGELFF.

A note on this clonotype: Since a much larger clone is just one base distant, this may be a read error. This sequence joins TRBV20-1 and TRBJ2-4; 7 bases are a match to TRBD1. V dropped 8 bases and J dropped 7; count of bases not matched to a gene: 8. The germline V gene encodes CDR1 DFQATT and CDR2 SNEGSKA (reference sequence). This CDR3 is 12 amino acids long. CDR3 sequence reads: CSFRDSGNIQYF. The CDR3 region has the DNA TGCAGTTTCCGGGACAGTGGGAACATTCAGTACTTC.

A word on this clonotype: This CDR3 fails to terminate in the conserved phenylalanine or tryptophan, so it likely reflects a read error. V is TRBV6-6 and J is TRBJ2-5; TRBD2 aligns across 7 bases. CDR1 and CDR2 from the germline V gene are MNHNY and SVGAGI (reference sequence). The trim removed 5 bases at V and 5 bases at J, leaving 11 bases unmatched. This CDR3 has 15 amino acids. In nucleotides, the CDR3 is TGTGCCAGCAGTCTCCTTATACTAGCGTCGGAGACCCAGTACTTA. It specifies CASSLLILASETQYL.

The chain uses TRBV6-1 and TRBJ2-5; D might be TRBD2 (5 bases). The CDR3 extends over 15 amino acids. CDR1 and CDR2 (germline): MNHNS, SASEGT. Trimming removed 1 base at V and 13 bases at J, with 22 bases between. DNA for the CDR3: TGTGCCAGCAGTGAAGTCGGAGGTGGCCCATTGGTCCGGTACTTC. The encoded protein is CASSEVGGGPLVRYF.

Concerning this clonotype itself: Compared with germline, one end of the junction differs, possibly owing to a read error. The chain combines TRBV12-3 or TRBV12-4 with TRBJ2-6, with D perhaps given as TRBD1 or TRBD2 (6 bases each). This CDR3 is built from 19 residues. CDR3 region: CVSSLWRGEKSSGANVLSF. In DNA form, the CDR3 reads TGTGTCAGCAGTTTATGGAGGGGGGAGAAGTCCTCTGGGGCCAACGTCCTGTCTTTC.

In the case of this clonotype: This could be a read error, since a much larger clone is one nucleotide away. V usage is TRBV6-1 and J usage is TRBJ1-1, with TRBD1 as a possible D gene (6 bases). Germline-derived CDR1 and CDR2 are MNHNS and SASEGT. V lost 7 bases to trimming and J lost 7 bases, with 13 bases between them. The CDR3 length is 12 residues. The CDR3, as DNA: TGTGCCAGCACCTGGGGGCGGGGTGAAGCTTTCTTT. Protein product: CASTWGRGEAFF.

Concerning this clonotype: The missing conserved phenylalanine or tryptophan at the end of this CDR3 makes a read error likely. V and J are TRBV4-2 and TRBJ2-3; TRBD2 matches at 8 bases. Unmatched junction bases numbered 10, after V lost 7 bases and J lost 7 bases. The CDR3 contains 14 residues. Germline CDR1 LGHNA, CDR2 YNFKEQ. CDR3 in DNA: TGTGCCAGCAACCCGGGACTAGTAGGCAATACGCAGTATTCT. As protein: CASNPGLVGNTQYS.

Of note for this clonotype: A much larger clonotype is one base distant, so this may be a read error. Without the conserved terminal phenylalanine or tryptophan, this CDR3 likely stems from a read error. DNA for the CDR3: TGCAGTGCTAGTAAGGGGACTAGCGGTAATGAGCAGTTCTCC. Translation: CSASKGTSGNEQFS. The chain couples TRBV20-1 to TRBJ2-1, with 11 bases matching TRBD2. The junction had 5 bases not matched to a gene; V was cut back by 3 bases and J by 7 bases. Germline assignment: CDR1 DFQATT and CDR2 SNEGSKA (reference sequence). The CDR3 consists of 14 residues.

About this clonotype itself: A read error may be the cause here, since a much bigger clone is one base away. Because the CDR3 is missing its conserved closing phenylalanine or tryptophan, this is likely a read error. Because the CDR3's place on the DNA is in doubt, the DNA is left out and the CDR3 is given as listed by TCRdb. This chain uses TRBV21-1 with TRBJ1-4; the table names TRBD1, a call not compared with the DNA. TRBV21-1 is deemed a pseudogene. Counting both end residues, the CDR3 totals 15 amino acids. The CDR3 loop is CASSKGTVLNEKLFI.

The J gene is TRBJ2-5, the V gene TRBV20-1; TRBD1 is a possible D gene (5 bases). Germline V gives CDR1 DFQATT, CDR2 SNEGSKA (reference sequence). Trimming pared 5 bases from V and 3 bases from J, leaving 19 bases between. This CDR3 is built from 15 residues. CDR3 sequence: CSAPGVRGSKETQYF. The CDR3 nucleotides are TGCAGTGCTCCTGGTGTAAGGGGCTCCAAAGAGACCCAGTACTTC.

The table lists this clonotype with a count of one. The chain recombines TRBV30 with TRBJ2-7; a weak D match, TRBD1 (5 bases). Trimming took 0 bases from V and 8 from J, leaving 14 bases between them. CDR1 is GTSNPN, CDR2 SVGIG, per germline (reference sequence). The CDR3 length is 13 residues. The CDR3 is CAWSVPRGNQQYF. CDR3 nucleotide sequence: TGTGCCTGGAGTGTACCAAGGGGCAACCAGCAGTACTTC.

This clonotype came up many times. The chain employs TRBV29-1 and TRBJ2-3, with D perhaps TRBD1 (6 bases). Germline V gene data show CDR1 as SQVTM and CDR2 as ANQGSEA. Trimming took off 4 bases at V and 2 bases at J, with 13 bases between the two ends. The CDR3 sequence is 14 residues long. The CDR3 bases are TGCAGCGTTGTCCAGGGGCTTTTCACAGATACGCAGTATTTT. As protein: CSVVQGLFTDTQYF.

The table lists this clonotype with a few counts. The V gene is TRBV10-3, the J gene TRBJ2-7; tentative D call: TRBD1 (6 bases). The germline V gene has CDR1 ENHRY and CDR2 SYGVKD. Trimming cost V 2 bases and J 1 base, with 9 bases left between them. The CDR3 is 14 amino acids. As DNA, the CDR3 is TGTGCCATCAGTGAGGGGGGCACGTCCTACGAGCAGTACTTC. Its translation is CAISEGGTSYEQYF.

Comments on this clonotype: One junction end disagrees with the germline gene, perhaps due to a read error. V is TRBV10-2 and J is TRBJ1-5; D is undetermined. The CDR3 is 15 residues long. The germline V gene has CDR1 WSHSY and CDR2 SAAADI. Written as DNA, the CDR3 is TGTGCCAGAAGTGAGTCGACTCTTAGCAATCAACCCCAGCATTTT. Its protein product is CARSESTLSNQPQHF.

About this clonotype itself: This may arise from a read error, as a much more abundant clone is one base away. The V and J genes are TRBV12-3 or TRBV12-4 and TRBJ2-2; tentatively, D is TRBD2 (5 bases). This CDR3 is built from 17 residues. V lost 6 bases, J lost 0 bases, and 17 bases lay in between. The CDR3 DNA reads as TGTGCCAGCAGCCACGCGAATCGAGGGACGAACACCGGGGAGCTGTTTTTT. Translated, it gives CASSHANRGTNTGELFF.

Details on this clonotype: This may arise from a read error, as a much more abundant clone is one base away. The V and J genes are TRBV28 and TRBJ1-2; unclear D gene. The CDR3 sequence is 14 residues long. In germline, CDR1 is MDHEN, CDR2 SYDVKM. Trimming stripped 3 bases from V and 8 bases from J, with 16 bases between. The CDR3 region is CASSLSEEVRGYTF. The DNA for the CDR3 is TGTGCCAGCAGTTTGTCAGAGGAAGTGCGCGGCTACACCTTC.

Comments on this clonotype: Given the absence of the conserved phenylalanine or tryptophan at the CDR3 end, a read error is likely. This chain links TRBV4-2 with TRBJ2-7; maybe TRBD1 (5 bases). Germline assignment: CDR1 LGHNA and CDR2 YNFKEQ. The CDR3 is 14 amino acids. The CDR3 sequence is CASGQVQGPYEQYL. CDR3 DNA: TGTGCCAGCGGCCAAGTGCAGGGCCCCTACGAGCAGTACTTA.

There are many counts of this clonotype. The chain links TRBV6-1 to TRBJ1-1, with D perhaps matching TRBD1 (6 bases). Trimming pared 3 bases from V and 11 bases from J, leaving 19 bases between. The CDR3 sequence is 14 residues long. Germline CDR1 is MNHNS and CDR2 is SASEGT. The CDR3 loop is CASSESPGARWAFF. The CDR3 nucleotides read TGTGCCAGCAGTGAGAGCCCGGGGGCGCGTTGGGCTTTCTTT.

The sample holds a few counts of this clonotype. This CDR3 fails to terminate in the conserved phenylalanine or tryptophan, so it likely reflects a read error. The chain carries TRBV20-1 and TRBJ1-5; the match to TRBD1 covers 10 bases. Germline CDR1 DFQATT, CDR2 SNEGSKA (reference sequence). CDR3 length: 13 amino acids. With V trimmed by 5 bases and J by 7 bases, 5 bases remained unmatched. The CDR3 region is CSARTGGLQPQHL. The CDR3 DNA reads as TGCAGTGCTCGGACAGGGGGATTGCAGCCCCAGCATCTT.

With regard to this clonotype: A read error may produce the germline difference seen at one junction end. The V and J genes are TRBV4-2 and TRBJ2-3; 15 bases map to TRBD2. CDR3 length: 19 residues. CDR1 is LGHNA, CDR2 YNFKEQ, per germline. The DNA for the CDR3 is TGTCCCAGCAGCACTGAGGGACTAGCGGGGGGCCGAGGGACAGTTACGCAGTATTTT. Its translation is CPSSTEGLAGGRGTVTQYF.

As regards this clonotype: The CDR3 carries no conserved terminal phenylalanine or tryptophan, so it likely arises from a read error. The V and J genes are TRBV28 and TRBJ1-5; weak D call: TRBD1 (5 bases). The germline gives CDR1 MDHEN, CDR2 SYDVKM. The CDR3 totals 15 residues. The V end was cut by 6 bases, the J end by 3 bases, with 15 bases between. The CDR3 DNA reads TGTGCCAGCAGGCCTCCGGGGCGGATCAATCAGCCCCAGCATTCT. Translated: CASRPPGRINQPQHS.

The chain employs TRBV7-9 and TRBJ2-3; D might be TRBD1 or TRBD2, each matching 5 bases. Germline assignment: CDR1 SEHNR and CDR2 FQNEAQ (reference sequence). Trimming pared 5 bases from V and 2 bases from J, leaving 11 bases between. This CDR3 has 14 amino acids. The CDR3 DNA is TGTGCCAGCAGCATTGGGACGGTCACAGATACGCAGTATTTT. Its protein is CASSIGTVTDTQYF.

CDR3 nucleotide sequence: TGTACCGGCATTCCAGGGGATTACCAAGAGACCCAGTACTTC. It specifies CTGIPGDYQETQYF. This sequence joins TRBV6-1 and TRBJ2-5, with TRBD1 as a possible D gene (6 bases). Germline V gives CDR1 MNHNS, CDR2 SASEGT. The CDR3 totals 14 residues.

Turning to this clonotype: This may come from a read error, since a much larger clone is one base off. V usage is TRBV20-1 and J usage is TRBJ2-5; D is perhaps TRBD2 (5 bases). Germline values: CDR1 DFQATT, CDR2 SNEGSKA (reference sequence). The CDR3 runs to 15 residues. Trimming removed 0 bases from V and 5 bases from J, with 16 bases in between. As DNA, the CDR3 is TGCAGTGCTAGAGATCCGAGGGTGCCAAGGGAGACCCAGTACTTC. This gives the protein CSARDPRVPRETQYF.

On this clonotype itself: This may be a read error, as it is one base from a much larger clone. The gene calls are TRBV28 and TRBJ1-2, with 12 bases that match TRBD1. This CDR3 has 15 residues. Trimming removed 5 bases from V and 8 bases from J; junction bases left unmatched: 9. Germline loops: CDR1 MDHEN, CDR2 SYDVKM. The CDR3 sequence: CASSAPGQGAKGYTF. The CDR3 DNA is TGTGCCAGCAGTGCCCCGGGACAGGGGGCAAAAGGCTACACCTTC.

Note on this clonotype: A much more abundant neighbour one base away suggests this may be a read error. This chain connects TRBV20-1 to TRBJ2-3, with 13 nucleotides matching TRBD2. The CDR3 consists of 15 residues. Germline-derived CDR1 and CDR2 are DFQATT and SNEGSKA (reference sequence). The CDR3 region is CSTRGLAGITDTQYF. The CDR3, as DNA: TGCAGTACTAGGGGACTAGCGGGAATCACAGATACGCAGTATTTT.

On this clonotype itself: A read error is likely, as this CDR3 ends without the conserved phenylalanine or tryptophan. The chain couples TRBV14 to TRBJ2-1; 13 bases are shared with TRBD2. The V segment lost 2 bases and the J segment 8 bases; nucleotides outside the gene matches: 3. This CDR3 contains 15 residues. From germline, CDR1 is SGHDN and CDR2 FVKESK. Written as DNA, the CDR3 is TGTGCCAGCAGCCAAAAACTAGCGGGGGGGTATGAGCAGTTCTCC. It encodes CASSQKLAGGYEQFS.

The sample holds a few counts of this clonotype. A much larger clone differs by one base, so this may be a read error. The chain joins TRBV10-2 to TRBJ1-2; the match to TRBD1 covers 7 bases. Germline V gives CDR1 WSHSY, CDR2 SAAADI. This CDR3 contains 15 residues. The CDR3 coding sequence is TGCGTCACCGGAACCGGGACAGTACTATCGGGTGGCTACACCTTC. It encodes CVTGTGTVLSGGYTF.

As for this clonotype: At one of its ends the junction is not consistent with the germline gene, which may arise from a read error. The V gene is TRBV11-2, the J gene TRBJ2-1, with D possibly being TRBD2 (6 bases). CDR1 is SGHAT and CDR2 is FQNNGV in the germline V gene. This CDR3 is built from 14 residues. The CDR3 DNA follows: TGTGTCAGCAGCTTAATCCGGGGGAGTAATGAGCAATTCTTC. Translating it yields CVSSLIRGSNEQFF.

With regard to this clonotype: A much larger clone is a single base away; this may be a read error. This chain joins TRBV20-1 and TRBJ2-7; possible D gene TRBD1, 6 bases. CDR1 and CDR2 from the germline V gene are DFQATT and SNEGSKA (reference sequence). This CDR3 spans 13 amino acids. CDR3 coding DNA: TGCAGTGCGGGCAGGGGATCCTCCTACCAGCAGTACTTC. Its protein product is CSAGRGSSYQQYF.

Concerning this clonotype: The junction differs from germline at one of its ends, possibly a read error. The V gene is TRBV29-1, the J gene TRBJ2-5; a weak D match, TRBD1 (5 bases). This CDR3 spans 15 amino acids. Germline V gene data show CDR1 as SQVTM and CDR2 as ANQGSEA. The CDR3 coding sequence is TGCAGCATCCTTGGGGCGGATTTCGGGCAAGAGACCCAGCACTTC. It codes for CSILGADFGQETQHF. Full variable domain (rest looked up from reference TRBV29-1 and TRBJ2-5): SAVISQKPSRDICQRGTSLTIQCQVDSQVTMMFWYRQQPGQSLTLIATANQGSEATYESGFVIDKFPISRPNLTFSTLTVSNMSPEDSSIYLCSILGADFGQETQHFGPGTRLLVL.